This TCR beta chain appears in the sequencing data of a study of Tregs in tolerant kidney transplant recipients. The wider study: CD4+CD25+CD127- cells came from roughly three-day belatacept mixed lymphocyte reactions, some with approximately 5-day graft donor restimulation. Antibodies separated recipient from donor cells. General study findings and limits: Findings come from small patient numbers and require larger validation. The most relevant donor-specific Treg TCRbeta repertoire apparently came from expansion with activated donor B cells.

TCRdb's table, derived via immunoSEQ multiplex PCR, lists solely in-frame clones and lacks some. The sample has roughly 16,000 clones, 61% seen once. This CDR3 comprises 13 residues. Germline V gives CDR1 ENHRY, CDR2 SYGVKD. The V end lost 11 bases, the J end lost 4 bases, and 17 bases lay between the germline ends. About this clone: Its antigen remains unidentified.

The sample consisted of Tregs from blood cultured with allogeneic cells. The rearrangement joins TRBV10-3 to TRBJ1-1, with D maybe TRBD1 (5 bases). The clonotype comes from a human donor in good health. The chain's CDR3 is CAARTFGGTEAFF. DNA of the CDR3: TGTGCCGCACGGACTTTCGGGGGCACTGAAGCTTTCTTT.